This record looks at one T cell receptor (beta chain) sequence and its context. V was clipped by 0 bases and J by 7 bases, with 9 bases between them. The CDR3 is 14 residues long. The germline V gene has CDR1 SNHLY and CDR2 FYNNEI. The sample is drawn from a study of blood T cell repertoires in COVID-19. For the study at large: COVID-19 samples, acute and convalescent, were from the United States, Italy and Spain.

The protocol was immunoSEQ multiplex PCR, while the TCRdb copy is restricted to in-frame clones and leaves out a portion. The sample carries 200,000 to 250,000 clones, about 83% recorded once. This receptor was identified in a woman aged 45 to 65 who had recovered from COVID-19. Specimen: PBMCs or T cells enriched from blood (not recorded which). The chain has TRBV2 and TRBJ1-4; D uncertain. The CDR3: CASSEAGRGEKLFF. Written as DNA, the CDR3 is TGTGCCAGCAGTGAAGCTGGACGGGGTGAAAAACTGTTTTTT.